Below, 5 T cell receptor beta chains from the same sample are listed, as sequenced in a study of memory CD4+ T cells and cytomegalovirus serostatus. Sequencing was performed with immunoSEQ multiplex PCR; in TCRdb, only in-frame clones are kept and a portion is missing. The data contain tens of thousands of clones, 70% to 80% of them singletons. The sort gate was single viable CD3+CD4+CD8-CD45RO+ cells for memory CD4+ T cells. Material for sequencing was memory CD4+ T cells from blood. All receptors come from an adult in good health and CMV-seropositive.

This clone was observed a few times. The gene calls are TRBV18 and TRBJ2-5; D remains unclear. Trimming pared 2 bases from V and 4 bases from J, leaving 2 bases between. The CDR3 runs 11 residues. The germline CDR1 and CDR2 sequences are KGHSH and LQKENI. The CDR3 DNA reads as TGTGCCAGCTCACCAGGAGAGACCCAGTACTTC. Encoded protein: CASSPGETQYF.

V and J are TRBV6-6 and TRBJ1-1, with 9 bases fitting TRBD1. Germline trimming cut 6 bases from V and 5 bases from J; bases unmatched to any gene: 7. Germline V gene data show CDR1 as MNHNY and CDR2 as SVGAGI (reference sequence). The CDR3 runs 14 residues. The CDR3 DNA reads TGTGCCAGCAGCCAACAGGGGGCGCATACTGAAGCTTTCTTT. It yields the protein CASSQQGAHTEAFF.

This clone was detected once. The chain has TRBV14 and TRBJ2-2; D is possibly TRBD1 or TRBD2 (5 bases each). Deletions cut 1 base from V and 5 bases from J, with 8 bases between. CDR1 and CDR2 from the germline V gene are SGHDN and FVKESK. The length of the CDR3 is 14 residues. The DNA for the CDR3 is TGTGCCAGCAGCCAAGGCTGGGGGACCGGGGAGCTGTTTTTT. This encodes CASSQGWGTGELFF. Drawing the rest from reference TRBV14 and TRBJ2-2, the complete variable domain is EAGVTQFPSHSVIEKGQTVTLRCDPISGHDNLYWYRRVMGKEIKFLLHFVKESKQDESGMPNNRFLAERTGGTYSTLKVQPAELEDSGVYFCASSQGWGTGELFFGEGSRLTVL.

The chain joins TRBV7-2 to TRBJ1-3; D is undetermined. Trimming pared 2 bases from V and 0 bases from J, leaving 11 bases between. In germline, CDR1 is SGHTA, CDR2 FQGNSA. The CDR3 covers 16 residues. CDR3 loop: CASSLLSLLSGNTIYF. In nucleotides, the CDR3 is TGTGCCAGCAGCTTACTCAGTTTACTCTCTGGAAACACCATATATTTT.

The chain carries TRBV5-1 and TRBJ2-7; 7 nucleotides match TRBD2. The germline CDR1 and CDR2 sequences are SGHRS and YFSETQ. With 0 bases clipped from V and 2 bases from J, the junction kept 14 bases outside the gene matches. The CDR3 is 18 residues long. CDR3 DNA sequence: TGCGCCAGCAGCTTGGAGGGTCCTCGCGGGAGATCGACCTACGAGCAGTACTTC. Translation: CASSLEGPRGRSTYEQYF.